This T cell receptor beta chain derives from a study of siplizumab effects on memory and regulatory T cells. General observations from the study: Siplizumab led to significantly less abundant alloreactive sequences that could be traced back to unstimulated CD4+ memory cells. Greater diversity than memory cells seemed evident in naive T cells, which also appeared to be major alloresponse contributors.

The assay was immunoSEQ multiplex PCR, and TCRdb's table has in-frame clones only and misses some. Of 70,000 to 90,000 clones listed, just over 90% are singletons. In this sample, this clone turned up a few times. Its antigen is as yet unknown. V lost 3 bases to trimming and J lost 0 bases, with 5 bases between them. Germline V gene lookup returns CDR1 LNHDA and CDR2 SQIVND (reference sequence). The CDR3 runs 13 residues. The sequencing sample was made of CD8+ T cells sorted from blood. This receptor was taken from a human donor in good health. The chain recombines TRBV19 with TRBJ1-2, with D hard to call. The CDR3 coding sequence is TGTGCCAGTAGTATTTTGTCTAACTATGGCTACACCTTC. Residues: CASSILSNYGYTF.